A selection of T cell receptor beta chains follows, all from one sample in a study of glioma-infiltrating T cells after dendritic cell vaccination. This table comes from immunoSEQ multiplex PCR, and its TCRdb copy is limited to in-frame clones, with some not included. The data show roughly 62,000 clones, with roughly four fifths seen just once and approximately 14% held by the top ten. This material consisted of blood, taken after dendritic cell vaccination. These receptors originate from a human donor with glioblastoma. The CDR3 runs from the conserved cysteine through the conserved F or W. The D gene is left open where the match is weak. Only part of the rows carry a size: once, few, many, or a class if the clone is expanded.

clone_size j_call d_call v_call cdr3_nt cdr3_aa
- TRBJ2-5 TRBD1 TRBV27 TGTGCCAGCAAAATTGGCGGACAGGGCGGAGAGACCCAGTACTTC CASKIGGQGGETQYF
- TRBJ2-2 - TRBV9 TGTGCCAGCAGCGTAGATGTCGGCGGGAACACCGGGGAGCTGTTTTTT CASSVDVGGNTGELFF
- TRBJ2-7 - TRBV21-1 TGTGCCAGCAGCAGCTACCGGGACAGGGGCTACGAGCAGTACTTC CASSSYRDRGYEQYF
- TRBJ1-4 - TRBV7-9 TGTGCCAGCTCGCCACCGGTTACAACTAATGAAAAACTGTTTTTT CASSPPVTTNEKLFF
- TRBJ2-7 TRBD2 TRBV4-1 TGCGCCAGCAGCCAAGCCCCTAGCGGGGGGGTTTACGAGCAGTACTTC CASSQAPSGGVYEQYF
- TRBJ1-1 TRBD1 TRBV27 TGTGCCAGCAGTTTAACCGATGACAGGGTCGCCGAAGCTTTCTTT CASSLTDDRVAEAFF
- TRBJ2-2 - TRBV5-4 TGTGCCAGCAGCCGGACAGTACCTACCGGGGAGCTGTTTTTT CASSRTVPTGELFF
- TRBJ1-3 - TRBV6-1 TGTGCCAGCAGTGATATCGGAGCCTACTCTGGAAACACCATATATTTT CASSDIGAYSGNTIYF
once TRBJ1-6 - TRBV5-1 TGCGCCAGCAGCTTGGCTGCGGGTCGTCCTTATAATTCACCCCTCCACTTT CASSLAAGRPYNSPLHF
- TRBJ2-1 TRBD1 TRBV30 TGTGCCTCCAACTCCGGGACAGGGGGTGAGCAGTTCTTC CASNSGTGGEQFF
- TRBJ1-1 - TRBV27 TGTGCCAGCAGGGACAATGGAGACACTGAAGCTTTCTTT CASRDNGDTEAFF
- TRBJ1-4 TRBD1 TRBV9 TGTGCCAGCAGCGTAGCTAAGGGGGCCCGGAGTTGGGAAAAACTGTTTTTT CASSVAKGARSWEKLFF
- TRBJ1-5 - TRBV7-8 TGTGCCAGCAGCTTAAGTCGGGGAACTAGCAATCAGCCCCAGCATTTT CASSLSRGTSNQPQHF
- TRBJ2-7 TRBD2 TRBV7-9 TGTGCCAGCAGGGGAGGGCGCCCTTACGAGCAGTACTTC CASRGGRPYEQYF
- TRBJ1-2 TRBD1 TRBV28 TGTGCCAGCAGGCGACAGGGAGAGAACTATGGCTACACCTTC CASRRQGENYGYTF
once TRBJ2-3 TRBD1 TRBV7-8 TGTGCCAGCAGCTTGCCACAGGGGCGCACAGATACGCAGTATTTT CASSLPQGRTDTQYF
- TRBJ2-7 - TRBV11-3 TGTGCCAGCAGCTTAGAGAGCGGCCCGGCTACGAGCGAGCAGTACTTC CASSLESGPATSEQYF
- TRBJ2-5 TRBD2 TRBV7-3 TGTGCCAGCAGCCCCGGGGGGAGAAGAGAGACCCAGTACTTC CASSPGGRRETQYF
once TRBJ1-2 - TRBV6-1 TGTGCCAGCAGTGAAAACAGGAACTATGGCTACACCTTC CASSENRNYGYTF
- TRBJ1-4 TRBD1 TRBV30 TGTGCCTGGAGTGCGGGACAGGCGAATGAAAAACTGTTTTTT CAWSAGQANEKLFF
once TRBJ1-1 - TRBV29-1 TGCAGCGTTGGGGGTCGGGGGTACACTGAAGCTTTCTTT CSVGGRGYTEAFF
- TRBJ1-2 TRBD1 TRBV5-1 TGCGCCAGCAGCCGCCTACAGGGGATGGGCTATGGCTACACCTTC CASSRLQGMGYGYTF
- TRBJ1-5 - TRBV28 TGTGGCACACGCATCATGAACCAGCCCCAGCATTTT CGTRIMNQPQHF
- TRBJ1-3 - TRBV11-2 TGTGCCAGCACCTTTAGCCGCTATCCCGGAAACACCATATATTTT CASTFSRYPGNTIYF